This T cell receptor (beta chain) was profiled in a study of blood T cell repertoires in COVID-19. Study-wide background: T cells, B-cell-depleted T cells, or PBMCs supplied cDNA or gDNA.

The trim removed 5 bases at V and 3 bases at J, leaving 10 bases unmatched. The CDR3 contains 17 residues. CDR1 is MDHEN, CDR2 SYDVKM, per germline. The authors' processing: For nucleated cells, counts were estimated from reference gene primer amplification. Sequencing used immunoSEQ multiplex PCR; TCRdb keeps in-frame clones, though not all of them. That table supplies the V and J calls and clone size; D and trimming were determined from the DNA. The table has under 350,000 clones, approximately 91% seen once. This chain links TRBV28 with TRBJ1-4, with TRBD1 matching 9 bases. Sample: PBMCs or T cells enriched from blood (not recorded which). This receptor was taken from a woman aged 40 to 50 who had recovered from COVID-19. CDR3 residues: CASSAQGAGRSNEKLFF. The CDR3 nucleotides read TGTGCCAGCAGTGCACAGGGGGCCGGGAGATCTAATGAAAAACTGTTTTTT.